The 17 T cell receptor beta chains presented below share a single source sample, sequenced in a study of metastatic and nonmetastatic thyroid tumors. There were no patients who had received any treatment before thyroid surgery. Through MiXCR, TCRdb re-clonotyped the PCR reads. The profile covers tens of thousands of clones, with under 15% appearing a single time and roughly 3.4% taken by the ten largest. Sequenced input: blood. The source is a female donor with papillary thyroid cancer or a benign thyroid nodule (not recorded which). Some clones in this sample may be carry-over from other donors' samples.

The table lists this clone with many counts. This chain connects TRBV4-1 to TRBJ1-6, with unresolved D. The V end lost 5 bases, the J end lost 0 bases, and 17 bases lay between the germline ends. Germline V CDR1 and CDR2: MGHRA, YSYEKL. The CDR3 length is 18 residues. CDR3 loop: CASSKGLQLSSYNSPLHF. CDR3 DNA sequence: TGCGCCAGCAGCAAAGGCCTACAGCTGAGCTCCTATAATTCACCCCTCCACTTT.

This clone showed up many times. The same CDR3 also results from other DNA sequences found in this sample. The CDR3, as DNA: TGTGCCACCAGTGAAACACTGGTGGCGGGACACACAGATACGCAGTATTTT. Translated: CATSETLVAGHTDTQYF. The chain recombines TRBV24-1 with TRBJ2-3; D is perhaps TRBD1 or TRBD2 (6 bases each). There are 17 residues in the CDR3. CDR1 KGHDR and CDR2 SFDVKD come from the germline V gene. V was clipped by 4 bases and J by 2 bases, with 18 bases between them.

This clone appeared many times. The rearrangement joins TRBV11-3 to TRBJ2-7, with D perhaps assigned TRBD1 or TRBD2 (5 bases each). Germline loops: CDR1 SGHNT, CDR2 YENEEA. With 0 bases removed from V and 0 bases from J, the gap between germline ends came to 6 bases. This CDR3 has 14 amino acids. The CDR3 loop reads CASSLEGVSYEQYF. DNA for the CDR3: TGTGCCAGCAGCTTAGAGGGGGTCTCCTACGAGCAGTACTTC.

This clone came up a few times. V and J are TRBV5-4 and TRBJ1-1; TRBD1 aligns across 9 bases. With 4 bases clipped from V and 11 bases from J, the junction kept 15 bases outside the gene matches. In germline, CDR1 is SGHNT, CDR2 YYREEE (reference sequence). The CDR3 is made up of 15 amino acids. The CDR3 region has the DNA TGTGCCAGCAGCCCCGTCCCGGGACAGGGCTCAGGGGCTTTCTTT. Translation gives CASSPVPGQGSGAFF.

The chain joins TRBV12-3 or TRBV12-4 to TRBJ2-6; 7 bases map to TRBD2. Germline trimming cut 6 bases from V and 0 bases from J; bases unmatched to any gene: 8. The CDR3 is 17 amino acids. The CDR3 spells CASSWGGSSSGANVLTF. CDR3 bases: TGTGCCAGCAGCTGGGGGGGTAGCAGCTCTGGGGCCAACGTCCTGACTTTC.

The sample holds many counts of this clone. This chain connects TRBV6-1 to TRBJ1-3; D is ambiguous. Germline loops: CDR1 MNHNS, CDR2 SASEGT. Trimming stripped 0 bases from V and 0 bases from J, with 9 bases between. This CDR3 is built from 16 residues. The CDR3 sequence is CASSEAVGFSGNTIYF. The DNA for the CDR3 is TGTGCCAGCAGTGAAGCCGTAGGGTTCTCTGGAAACACCATATATTTT.

This clone was detected ten times or more. V and J are TRBV5-1 and TRBJ2-1; 8 nucleotides agree with TRBD2. Per the germline V gene, CDR1 is SGHRS and CDR2 is YFSETQ. J was trimmed by 3 bases and V by 2 bases; bases with no gene match: 4. The CDR3 is made up of 15 amino acids. The CDR3 loop is CASSFSGTYYNEQFF. As DNA, the CDR3 is TGCGCCAGCAGCTTTAGCGGGACCTACTACAATGAGCAGTTCTTC.

A few counts support this clone. The genes are TRBV2 and TRBJ2-1; D possibly matches TRBD1 or TRBD2 (5 bases each). Trimming cost V 6 bases and J 15 bases, with 18 bases left between them. Germline V gene lookup returns CDR1 SNHLY and CDR2 FYNNEI. The CDR3 contains 12 residues. The DNA of the CDR3 is TGTGCCAGCAGCCCAGAGGGGTCTTTTCTGTTCTTC. It encodes CASSPEGSFLFF.

This clone was counted at least ten times. One end of the junction does not line up with germline, which may come from a read error. This rearrangement joins TRBV12-3 or TRBV12-4 to TRBJ2-1; D is undetermined. The CDR3 sequence is 10 residues long. The CDR3 reads CVSSSNEQLF. As DNA, the CDR3 is TGTGTCAGCAGTTCCAATGAGCAGCTCTTC.

V is TRBV20-1 and J is TRBJ2-2, with 7 nucleotides matching TRBD2. J was trimmed by 2 bases and V by 6 bases; bases with no gene match: 9. The CDR3 sequence is 15 residues long. CDR1 DFQATT and CDR2 SNEGSKA come from the germline V gene (reference sequence). This CDR3 reads CSAISTSANTGELFF. CDR3 coding DNA: TGCAGTGCGATCTCAACTAGCGCTAACACCGGGGAGCTGTTTTTT.

The CDR3 is CSASGENSYNEQFF. CDR3 bases: TGCAGTGCTAGCGGGGAGAATTCCTACAATGAGCAGTTCTTC. V and J are TRBV20-1 and TRBJ2-1; a possible D gene is TRBD2 (5 bases). CDR1 is DFQATT, CDR2 SNEGSKA, per germline (reference sequence). The ends were cut back, 3 bases at V and 1 base at J, with 10 bases in the middle. The CDR3 spans 14 residues.

This clone was counted ten times or more. The chain joins TRBV20-1 to TRBJ2-2; D unresolved. Germline CDR1 and CDR2: DFQATT and SNEGSKA (reference sequence). V was shortened by 3 bases and J by 3 bases, with 14 bases between the two germline ends. This CDR3 spans 15 amino acids. The CDR3 DNA sequence: TGCAGTGCTAGGGAAAGCAGCTTTGACACCGGGGAGCTGTTTTTT. It is translated as CSARESSFDTGELFF.

This clone showed up just a few times. The rearrangement links TRBV28 to TRBJ1-5; 7 bases agree with TRBD1. CDR3 length: 15 residues. Trimming cost V 5 bases and J 5 bases; bases outside gene matches: 9. Per germline, CDR1 MDHEN and CDR2 SYDVKM. DNA of the CDR3: TGTGCCAGCAGTCCTGGGACAGCTATCGATCAGCCCCAGCATTTT. The encoded protein is CASSPGTAIDQPQHF.

This clone was picked up many times. The chain recombines TRBV7-2 with TRBJ1-2; D perhaps matches TRBD1 (5 bases). This CDR3 spans 11 amino acids. Germline V CDR1 and CDR2: SGHTA, FQGNSA. The ends were cut back, 1 base at V and 10 bases at J, with 7 bases in the middle. The CDR3 DNA follows: TGTGCCAGCAGCTTAGGGGGCCCCTACACCTTC. This sequence encodes CASSLGGPYTF. The full variable domain, rest sourced from reference TRBV7-2 and TRBJ1-2, is GAGVSQSPSNKVTEKGKDVELRCDPISGHTALYWYRQSLGQGLEFLIYFQGNSAPDKSGLPSDRFSAERTGGSVSTLTIQRTQQEDSAVYLCASSLGGPYTFGSGTRLTVV.

Relative to its sample, this clone is medium-sized. V is TRBV6-5 and J is TRBJ2-1; 12 bases are a match to TRBD2. The CDR3 contains 18 residues. J gave up 1 base and V 6 bases, and 10 bases lay outside the gene matches. CDR1 is MNHEY, CDR2 SVGAGI, per germline. CDR3 sequence reads: CASSHPTSGSTSYNEQFF. CDR3 nucleotides: TGTGCCAGCAGCCATCCGACTAGCGGGAGTACTTCCTACAATGAGCAGTTCTTC.

Many counts were recorded for this clone. This sequence joins TRBV24-1 and TRBJ1-4, with unresolved D. V lost 4 bases, J lost 7 bases, and 9 bases lay in between. The CDR3 totals 13 residues. Germline V gene sequence: CDR1 KGHDR, CDR2 SFDVKD. The CDR3 DNA is TGTGCCACCAGTGAGCCCGGCAGTGAAAAACTGTTTTTT. Translating gives CATSEPGSEKLFF.

This clone was seen repeatedly, ten times or more. The rearrangement links TRBV13 to TRBJ2-5; TRBD1 might be the D (5 bases). CDR3 length: 14 residues. The V end lost 2 bases, the J end lost 1 base, and 8 bases lay between the germline ends. Germline CDR1 reads PRHDT; CDR2 reads FYEKMQ (reference sequence). CDR3 DNA: TGTGCCAGCAGCTTATCCAGGGCCCAAGAGACCCAGTACTTC. It specifies CASSLSRAQETQYF.